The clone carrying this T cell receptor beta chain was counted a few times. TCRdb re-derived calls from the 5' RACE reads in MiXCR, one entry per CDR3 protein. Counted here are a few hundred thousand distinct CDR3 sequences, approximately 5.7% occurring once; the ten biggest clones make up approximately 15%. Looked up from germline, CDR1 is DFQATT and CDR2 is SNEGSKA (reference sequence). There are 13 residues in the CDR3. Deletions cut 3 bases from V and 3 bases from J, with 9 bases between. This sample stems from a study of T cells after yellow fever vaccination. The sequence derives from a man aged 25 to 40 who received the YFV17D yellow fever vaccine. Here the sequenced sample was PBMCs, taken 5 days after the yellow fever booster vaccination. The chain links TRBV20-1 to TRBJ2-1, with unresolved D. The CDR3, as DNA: TGCAGTGCTAGTAACAGCGTCTACAATGAGCAGTTCTTC. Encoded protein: CSASNSVYNEQFF.